This T cell receptor beta chain was identified during a study of T cell changes during pregnancy in multiple sclerosis. This CDR3 region has 14 residues. Germline CDR1 and CDR2: SGHTA and FQGNSA. V lost 7 bases and J lost 1; bases outside the gene matches: 1. Generated by immunoSEQ multiplex PCR, the TCRdb table keeps only in-frame clones and is missing some. The data contain approximately 97,000 clones, about nine tenths of them singletons. Only one count was recorded for this clone. This receptor was taken from a female donor in good health, enrolled as a control in a pregnancy study. The chain is built from TRBV7-2 and TRBJ2-6; TRBD2 aligns across 7 bases. Sequencing used peripheral blood, obtained after pregnancy. CDR3 bases: TGTGCCAGCATGCGGGGGTCTGGGGCCAACGTCCTGACTTTC. Translation gives CASMRGSGANVLTF. Full variable domain (missing parts from reference TRBV7-2 and TRBJ2-6): GAGVSQSPSNKVTEKGKDVELRCDPISGHTALYWYRQSLGQGLEFLIYFQGNSAPDKSGLPSDRFSAERTGGSVSTLTIQRTQQEDSAVYLCASMRGSGANVLTFGAGSRLTVL.